These 21 T cell receptor beta chains originate from one sample sequenced in a study of Graves' ophthalmopathy and Graves' hyperthyroidism. Amplified material comprised TCR beta CDR3 regions derived from RNA transcripts. Second-round multiplex PCR came after first-round RT-PCR with HTBI primers. TCRdb reprocessed the multiplex PCR reads with MiXCR, giving one entry per CDR3 protein. The data show some 520,000 distinct CDR3 sequences, around 14% seen once. Sequencing was carried out using blood. Source of these receptors: a young woman with Graves' ophthalmopathy.

This clonotype was seen at least ten times. This CDR3 reads CASSSPGGYLHF. CDR3 DNA sequence: TGTGCCAGCAGTTCCCCGGGGGGGTACCTCCACTTT. V and J are TRBV12-3 or TRBV12-4 and TRBJ1-6, with D possibly TRBD1 on 5 matching bases. The length of the CDR3 is 12 residues. V was clipped by 4 bases and J by 15 bases, with 13 bases between them.

This clonotype was detected many times. Sequence at one end of the junction differs from germline and may be a read error. This chain joins TRBV6-2 or TRBV6-3 and TRBJ2-7; 9 positions match TRBD2. CDR3 length: 18 residues. Germline CDR1 MNHEY, CDR2 SVGEGT. DNA of the CDR3: TGTGCCAGCAGTTACTCGGAGGCTGCGGGGGGGGTGTCCTCCGAGCAGTACTTC. Amino acids: CASSYSEAAGGVSSEQYF.

At least ten counts were recorded for this clonotype. The chain is built from TRBV12-3 or TRBV12-4 and TRBJ1-1; TRBD1 is a possible D gene (5 bases). V gave up 3 bases and J gave up 0 bases, with 17 bases separating them. CDR3 length: 17 residues. CDR3 in DNA: TGTGCCAGCAGTTTCTTGGTGAGGGGTAACATGAACACTGAAGCTTTCTTT. Protein product: CASSFLVRGNMNTEAFF.

At least ten counts were recorded for this clonotype. The chain carries TRBV30 and TRBJ2-7; D unresolved. The CDR3 length is 14 residues. Trimming cost V 0 bases and J 2 bases, with 11 bases left between them. Germline-derived CDR1 and CDR2 are GTSNPN and SVGIG (reference sequence). CDR3 bases: TGTGCCTGGAGTGTAAGTCTCGTCACCTACGAGCAGTACTTC. Translation: CAWSVSLVTYEQYF. Together with reference TRBV30 and TRBJ2-7, the CDR3 gives the full variable domain: SQTIHQWPATLVQPVGSPLSLECTVEGTSNPNLYWYRQAAGRGLQLLFYSVGIGQISSEVPQNLSASRPQDRQFILSSKKLLLSDSGFYLCAWSVSLVTYEQYFGPGTRLTVT.

This clonotype has more than one count but fewer than ten. This chain uses TRBV5-1 with TRBJ1-1; tentative D call: TRBD1 (5 bases). The CDR3 is made up of 15 amino acids. Trimming took off 0 bases at V and 1 base at J, with 10 bases between the two ends. Germline CDR1 and CDR2: SGHRS and YFSETQ. As DNA, the CDR3 is TGCGCCAGCAGCTTGGTTGGACAACCGAACACTGAAGCTTTCTTT. Encoded protein: CASSLVGQPNTEAFF.

This clonotype has at least ten counts. Being one base from a much bigger clone, this may be a read error. The rearrangement uses TRBV15 and TRBJ1-3; TRBD1 might be the D (6 bases). From germline, CDR1 is LNHNV and CDR2 YYDKDF (reference sequence). The CDR3 covers 14 residues. For the CDR3, the DNA is TGTGCCACCAGCAGCAGGGGATCTGGAAGCACCATATATTTT. Residues: CATSSRGSGSTIYF.

This clonotype was seen repeatedly, ten times or more. The chain employs TRBV28 and TRBJ1-2; D gene uncertain. Trimming took off 5 bases at V and 8 bases at J, with 12 bases between the two ends. The germline CDR1 and CDR2 sequences are MDHEN and SYDVKM. The CDR3 is 12 residues long. CDR3 in amino acids: CASSLVAGGYTF. CDR3 nucleotide sequence: TGTGCCAGCAGTCTCGTTGCGGGCGGCTACACCTTC.

The rearrangement joins TRBV5-1 to TRBJ1-2; D is possibly TRBD1 (5 bases). This CDR3 has 14 residues. Germline CDR1 SGHRS, CDR2 YFSETQ. V was shortened by 0 bases and J by 7 bases, with 13 bases between the two germline ends. CDR3 bases: TGCGCCAGCAGCTTGGGGGGCGCAAATCTTGGCTACACCTTC. This sequence encodes CASSLGGANLGYTF.

The table lists this clonotype with many counts. The chain carries TRBV6-1 and TRBJ1-5, with D uncertain. Germline V gene sequence: CDR1 MNHNS, CDR2 SASEGT. This CDR3 is built from 14 residues. The V gene lost 8 bases and the J gene lost 0 bases, with 11 bases spanning the gap. CDR3 sequence: CASREILSNQPQHF. Here the CDR3 DNA reads TGTGCCAGCCGGGAAATCCTTAGCAATCAGCCCCAGCATTTT.

This clonotype was recorded at least ten times. The chain joins TRBV29-1 to TRBJ1-1; D is ambiguous. The CDR3 covers 10 residues. From germline, CDR1 is SQVTM and CDR2 ANQGSEA. V lost 2 bases and J 9 bases, leaving 7 bases between the germline ends. CDR3 loop: CSVEIFQAFF. The DNA for the CDR3 is TGCAGCGTTGAAATCTTTCAAGCTTTCTTT.

This clonotype was counted many times. This chain joins TRBV6-1 and TRBJ2-7, with TRBD2 as a possible D gene (6 bases). CDR3 length: 15 amino acids. Trimming took off 3 bases at V and 6 bases at J, with 18 bases between the two ends. Germline V gene data show CDR1 as MNHNS and CDR2 as SASEGT. The CDR3 reads CASSEGGLEVTEQYF. Here the CDR3 DNA reads TGTGCCAGCAGTGAGGGGGGACTTGAAGTAACCGAGCAGTACTTC.

This clonotype was found many times. V and J are TRBV6-5 and TRBJ1-1; TRBD1 is a possible D gene (6 bases). Between the trimmed V and J ends, which lost 10 bases and 0 bases, there was a span of 15 bases. This CDR3 is built from 14 residues. The germline CDR1 and CDR2 sequences are MNHEY and SVGAGI. CDR3 sequence reads: CATFRDMMNTEAFF. In DNA form, the CDR3 reads TGTGCCACGTTCCGGGACATGATGAACACTGAAGCTTTCTTT.

This clonotype appeared many times. The chain carries TRBV7-2 and TRBJ2-5; a weak D match, TRBD1 (6 bases). V was trimmed by 5 bases and J by 2 bases, leaving 12 bases between them. This CDR3 spans 14 amino acids. From germline, CDR1 is SGHTA and CDR2 FQGNSA. The CDR3 coding sequence is TGTGCCAGCAGCACACGGACAGAGCAAGAGACCCAGTACTTC. Protein sequence: CASSTRTEQETQYF.

This clonotype was recorded a few times. The J gene is TRBJ1-1, the V gene TRBV6-5, with 8 bases that match TRBD1. CDR1 and CDR2 from the germline V gene are MNHEY and SVGAGI. The CDR3 extends over 15 amino acids. The junction had 6 bases not matched to a gene; V was cut back by 2 bases and J by 4 bases. The CDR3 DNA reads as TGTGCCAGCAGTTACCCGGCCGGACAGGGCACTGAAGCTTTCTTT. This gives the protein CASSYPAGQGTEAFF.

There are many counts of this clonotype. The chain is built from TRBV28 and TRBJ2-2; TRBD1 aligns across 7 bases. Trimming cost V 1 base and J 5 bases; bases outside gene matches: 7. Germline-derived CDR1 and CDR2 are MDHEN and SYDVKM. This CDR3 region has 16 residues. DNA for the CDR3: TGTGCCAGCAGTTTATTGACAGGGTTCTCGACCGGGGAGCTGTTTTTT. Translated, it gives CASSLLTGFSTGELFF.

A few counts support this clonotype. The chain carries TRBV5-1 and TRBJ2-5; a weak D match, TRBD2 (6 bases). V lost 0 bases and J lost 5, with 11 bases in between. Germline V gene sequence: CDR1 SGHRS, CDR2 YFSETQ. This CDR3 spans 14 amino acids. CDR3 sequence reads: CASSLGREVETQYF. In nucleotides, the CDR3 is TGCGCCAGCAGCTTGGGCAGGGAGGTGGAGACCCAGTACTTC.

Many counts were recorded for this clonotype. The CDR3 DNA reads TGTGCCAGCAGTGAGGCCCGGGAGCTGTTTTTT. As protein: CASSEARELFF. The genes are TRBV6-1 and TRBJ2-2; no reliable D call. The CDR3 runs 11 residues. V lost 3 bases and J 9 bases, leaving 5 bases between the germline ends. In germline, CDR1 is MNHNS, CDR2 SASEGT.

This clonotype was seen ten or more times. This rearrangement joins TRBV24-1 to TRBJ2-6; D is unresolved. Per germline, CDR1 KGHDR and CDR2 SFDVKD. V lost 3 bases and J lost 2, with 10 bases in between. The CDR3 runs to 16 residues. CDR3 sequence: CATSDVGLPGANVLTF. Written as DNA, the CDR3 is TGTGCCACCAGTGATGTTGGGTTGCCTGGGGCCAACGTCCTGACTTTC.

The rearrangement joins TRBV30 to TRBJ1-6; no clear D gene. The CDR3 loop spans 15 amino acids. The germline V gene encodes CDR1 GTSNPN and CDR2 SVGIG (reference sequence). V lost 3 bases and J lost 8, with 17 bases in between. The CDR3 loop is CAWSPGAVADSPLHF. The CDR3 DNA reads TGTGCCTGGAGCCCGGGCGCCGTGGCAGATTCACCCCTCCACTTT.

Many counts were recorded for this clonotype. V and J are TRBV30 and TRBJ1-2, with D possibly matching TRBD1 (5 bases). V was clipped by 4 bases and J by 6 bases, with 18 bases between them. Per the germline V gene, CDR1 is GTSNPN and CDR2 is SVGIG (reference sequence). This CDR3 has 14 amino acids. CDR3 nucleotide sequence: TGTGCCTGGAAGAGTTTAGGCAGGGAGGATGGCTACACCTTC. Translation: CAWKSLGREDGYTF.

This clonotype was counted many times. V is TRBV7-2 and J is TRBJ1-1; possibly TRBD1 for D (5 bases). V gave up 8 bases and J gave up 4 bases, with 17 bases separating them. The CDR3 extends over 14 amino acids. Germline CDR1 and CDR2: SGHTA and FQGNSA. The CDR3 sequence is CASRDSLTGTEAFF. The CDR3 DNA reads TGTGCCAGCCGAGACAGCCTTACGGGCACTGAAGCTTTCTTT.